This T cell receptor beta chain was obtained from a study of shared T cell receptors in the human thymus. Assay: immunoSEQ multiplex PCR; the TCRdb copy retains only in-frame clones and omits some. This table holds 700,000 or so clones, over 75% found once. Germline V lookup: CDR1 SQVTM, CDR2 ANQGSEA. V dropped 4 bases and J dropped 5 bases, with 17 bases sitting between them. CDR3 length: 14 amino acids. This same sample was also taken into another study, of human thymus T cells. This second study notes: Thymus specimens were resections from corrective heart surgery. Overlap was high between thymic repertoires from unrelated individuals, as reported in related research.

This receptor was identified in a girl under two years old with a congenital heart defect. Sequencing was done on a sample of thymocytes. The chain joins TRBV29-1 to TRBJ1-1; TRBD1 is a possible D gene (6 bases). CDR3 region: CSVVTGSLRTEAFF. As DNA, the CDR3 is TGCAGCGTTGTCACAGGGTCGTTGAGAACTGAAGCTTTCTTT.